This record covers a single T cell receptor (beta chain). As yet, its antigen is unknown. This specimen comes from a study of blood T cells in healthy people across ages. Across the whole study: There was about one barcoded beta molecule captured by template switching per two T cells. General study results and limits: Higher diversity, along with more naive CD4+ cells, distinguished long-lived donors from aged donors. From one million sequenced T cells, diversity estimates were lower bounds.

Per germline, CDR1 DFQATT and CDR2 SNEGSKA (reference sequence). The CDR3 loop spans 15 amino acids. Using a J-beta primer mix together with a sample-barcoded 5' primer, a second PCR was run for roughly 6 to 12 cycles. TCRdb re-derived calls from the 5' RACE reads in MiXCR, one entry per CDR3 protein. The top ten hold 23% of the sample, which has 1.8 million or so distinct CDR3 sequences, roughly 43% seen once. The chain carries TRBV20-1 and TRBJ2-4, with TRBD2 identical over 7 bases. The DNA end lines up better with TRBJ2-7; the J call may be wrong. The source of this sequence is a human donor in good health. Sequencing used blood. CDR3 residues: CSTTLTSPGPHEQYF. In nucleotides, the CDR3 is TGCAGTACAACTCTGACTAGCCCAGGACCCCACGAGCAGTACTTC.